This T cell receptor beta chain was identified during a study of cytomegalovirus exposure and HLA in healthy donors. PCR employed 60 Vbeta and 13 Jbeta primers. Here immunoSEQ multiplex PCR was the method, and the copy in TCRdb shows in-frame clones only, minus some. The table shows 130,000 or so clones, with approximately 85% occurring only once. The V gene's germline CDR1 is SGHDT and CDR2 YYEEEE. With 4 bases removed from V and 7 bases from J, the gap between germline ends came to 15 bases. This CDR3 spans 14 amino acids. Sequencing was performed on PBMCs. This receptor was taken from a woman in her 40s in good health and CMV-seronegative. The chain joins TRBV5-6 to TRBJ1-3; maybe TRBD1 (6 bases). The CDR3 DNA reads TGTGCCAGCAGCCGCGAGGGGGAGTTCAACACCATATATTTT. It codes for CASSREGEFNTIYF.